Below, 16 T cell receptor beta chains from the same sample are listed, as sequenced in a study of T cells in women clearing cervical HPV infection. Using immunoSEQ multiplex PCR, the repertoire was profiled, and TCRdb retains in-frame clones only, with some absent. The repertoire shows approximately 21,000 clones; the top ten hold approximately 24%. The sequenced material came from blood buffy coat. The receptors shown here come from a woman between 18 and 70 years old with a cervical HPV16 infection that either progressed to CIN3+ or cleared (not recorded which).

In the case of this clone: From the germline J gene comes the end of the CDR3, since the read stops 3 residues before it. The chain carries TRBV20-1 and TRBJ2-1; 9 positions match TRBD2. V lost 7 bases to trimming and J lost 9 bases; unmatched junction nucleotides: 16. In germline, CDR1 is DFQATT, CDR2 SNEGSKA (reference sequence). The CDR3 is 15 residues long. The CDR3 is CSVPILAGERSEQFF. CDR3 DNA, as far as it was read: TGCAGTGTCCCAATACTAGCGGGCGAGCGTAGTGAG.

CDR3 in amino acids: CASSSRDTSYGYTF. The CDR3 bases that were read are TGTGCCAGCAGCAGCCGGGACACGAGCTATGGC. The V and J genes are TRBV5-4 and TRBJ1-2; possibly TRBD1 for D (6 bases). The CDR3 end lies 3 residues beyond the end of the read and is filled in from the germline J gene. This CDR3 has 14 residues. V lost 4 bases and J lost 4, with 14 bases in between. CDR1 and CDR2 (germline): SGHNT, YYREEE (reference sequence).

Turning to this clone: The CDR3 end falls 3 residues outside the read, so it is completed with the germline J gene. This chain uses TRBV7-9 with TRBJ1-2; no clear D gene. The CDR3 consists of 14 residues. CDR1 is SEHNR, CDR2 FQNEAQ, per germline (reference sequence). The CDR3 loop reads CASRPKLGGNTYTF. The sequenced CDR3 bases are TGTGCCAGCAGACCCAAGTTAGGCGGGAATACC.

Concerning this clone: The missing CDR3 end, 3 residues past where the read stops, is filled in from the germline J gene. The chain joins TRBV2 to TRBJ1-6; 7 bases are a match to TRBD1. V lost 5 bases, J lost 7 bases, and 8 bases stayed unmatched. There are 15 residues in the CDR3. The germline V gene has CDR1 SNHLY and CDR2 FYNNEI. CDR3 in amino acids: CASSKGTDRNSPLHF. The part of the CDR3 DNA that was read is TGTGCCAGCAGTAAGGGGACAGACAGAAATTCACCC.

To note about this clone: The read finishes 3 residues shy of the CDR3 end, and the germline J gene is used to complete it. V is TRBV30 and J is TRBJ2-1, with 8 bases identical to TRBD2. Germline V gives CDR1 GTSNPN, CDR2 SVGIG (reference sequence). V lost 3 bases and J lost 9; bases outside the gene matches: 13. The CDR3 loop spans 15 amino acids. The chain's CDR3 is CAWRARGTSLSEQFF. CDR3 DNA (partial): TGTGCCTGGAGGGCTCGAGGGACTAGTCTCAGTGAG.

This clone is called medium-sized (0.01 to 0.1%) based on its frequency. The read ends 3 residues shy of where the CDR3 ends; the end is completed using the germline J gene. The chain links TRBV18 to TRBJ2-3; 8 nucleotides align to TRBD1. The J segment lost 1 base and the V segment lost 6 bases, leaving 6 bases of the junction unmatched. Germline CDR1 and CDR2: KGHSH and LQKENI. This CDR3 has 15 residues. This CDR3 is CASSPMTGGTDTQYF. The DNA read from the CDR3 is TGTGCCAGCTCTCCTATGACAGGGGGCACAGATACG.

A note on this clone: Read coverage stops 3 residues before the CDR3 terminus; the germline J gene supplies the remainder. This sequence joins TRBV28 and TRBJ2-7; possibly TRBD1 for D (6 bases). The V and J ends lost 7 bases and 0 bases respectively, with 16 bases between them. Germline V CDR1 and CDR2: MDHEN, SYDVKM. The CDR3 spans 15 residues. The CDR3 region is CASTLGRDNSYEQYF. The CDR3 bases that were read are TGTGCCAGCACCCTGGGCCGGGACAACTCCTACGAG.

Worth noting for this clone: The CDR3 is cut off 3 residues early in the read; its end comes from the germline J gene. This sequence joins TRBV2 and TRBJ2-5; 9 positions agree with TRBD2. This CDR3 has 17 amino acids. Unmatched junction bases numbered 13, after V lost 6 bases and J lost 2 bases. Germline CDR1 is SNHLY and CDR2 is FYNNEI. Partial CDR3 DNA: TGTGCCAGCAGGACTGGACTAAGCGGGGGGACTCAAGAGACC. Amino acid sequence: CASRTGLSGGTQET. The full CDR3 protein is CASRTGLSGGTQETQYF.

Comment on this clone: The read terminates 3 residues ahead of where the CDR3 ends, so the germline J gene completes it. The V gene is TRBV20-1, the J gene TRBJ1-1, with TRBD1 as a possible D gene (5 bases). Germline values: CDR1 DFQATT, CDR2 SNEGSKA (reference sequence). The CDR3 extends over 12 amino acids. V gave up 4 bases and J gave up 1 base, with 7 bases separating them. The sequenced part of the CDR3 DNA is TGCAGTGCTACCGACAGGAACACTGAA. It specifies CSATDRNTE. The CDR3, in full, reads CSATDRNTEAFF.

About this clone itself: The read ends 3 residues shy of where the CDR3 ends; the end is completed using the germline J gene. The chain couples TRBV5-1 to TRBJ1-2; 7 bases agree with TRBD1. After removal of 3 bases from V and 3 bases from J, the junction contained 5 bases not matched to a gene. CDR1 and CDR2 (germline): SGHRS, YFSETQ. CDR3 length equals 14 residues. CDR3 region: CASSYLTGDYGYTF. The sequenced CDR3 bases are TGCGCCAGCAGCTACCTAACAGGGGACTATGGC. The entire variable domain, with the rest obtained from reference TRBV5-1 and TRBJ1-2, is as follows: KAGVTQTPRYLIKTRGQQVTLSCSPISGHRSVSWYQQTPGQGLQFLFEYFSETQRNKGNFPGRFSGRQFSNSRSEMNVSTLELGDSALYLCASSYLTGDYGYTFGSGTRLTVV.

For this clone: The read comes to an end 3 residues before the CDR3 does, leaving the germline J gene to fill in the end. This rearrangement joins TRBV5-4 to TRBJ2-6; D is unresolved. Germline V gene lookup returns CDR1 SGHNT and CDR2 YYREEE (reference sequence). This CDR3 contains 14 residues. V dropped 0 bases and J dropped 4 bases, with 5 bases sitting between them. CDR3 loop: CASSLETGANVLTF. CDR3 DNA (partial): TGTGCCAGCAGCTTGGAGACAGGGGCCAACGTC.

Regarding this clone: Read data end 3 residues before the CDR3 end; the end is taken from the germline J gene. The chain has TRBV10-1 and TRBJ2-5; D perhaps matches TRBD1 (5 bases). Germline CDR1 is WNHNN and CDR2 is SYGVQD (reference sequence). V shed 3 bases and J shed 4 bases, with 9 bases lying between them. This CDR3 contains 13 residues. CDR3 region: CASSEGVGETQYF. CDR3 bases read: TGCGCCAGCAGTGAAGGGGTGGGAGAGACC.

About this clone: The read ends 3 residues early relative to the CDR3; the germline J gene fills the gap. The chain carries TRBV6-4 and TRBJ2-3; 8 bases agree with TRBD2. The V gene end was trimmed by 2 bases and the J gene end by 4 bases; junction bases not matched to a gene: 11. Germline loops: CDR1 MRHNA, CDR2 SNTAGT. The CDR3 loop spans 17 amino acids. CDR3 DNA (partial): TGTGCCAGCAGTGACGGGGACGGGACTAGTGGCGCAGATACG. This codes for CASSDGDGTSGADT. The entire CDR3 is CASSDGDGTSGADTQYF.

As regards this clone: The CDR3 extends 3 residues past the end of the read, so its final part is completed from the germline J gene. The chain is built from TRBV5-1 and TRBJ1-2; maybe TRBD1 (6 bases). CDR1 and CDR2 (germline): SGHRS, YFSETQ. V lost 4 bases and J lost 7, with 14 bases in between. The CDR3 runs to 13 residues. CDR3 amino acids: CASSNRVSGGYTF. Partial CDR3 DNA: TGCGCCAGCAGCAACAGGGTCTCGGGTGGC.

As regards this clone: The read ends 3 residues early relative to the CDR3; the germline J gene fills the gap. V and J are TRBV19 and TRBJ2-2, with D maybe TRBD2 (6 bases). V was cut by 3 bases and J by 1 base, with 12 bases left in between. The CDR3 extends over 16 amino acids. Per germline, CDR1 LNHDA and CDR2 SQIVND (reference sequence). The CDR3 bases that were read are TGTGCCAGTAGTATTCAGGGAGGTTGGAACACCGGGGAG. This codes for CASSIQGGWNTGE. The entire CDR3 is CASSIQGGWNTGELFF.

The CDR3 sequence: CASSIGLAGQETQYF. The CDR3 bases that were read are TGTGCCAGTAGTATCGGACTAGCGGGGCAAGAGACC. The chain is built from TRBV19 and TRBJ2-5; 12 bases match TRBD2. The read halts 3 residues ahead of the CDR3 end, with the missing end drawn from the germline J gene. The CDR3 has 15 residues. Germline-derived CDR1 and CDR2 are LNHDA and SQIVND (reference sequence). V shed 3 bases, J shed 2 bases, and the junction held 1 base outside the gene matches.